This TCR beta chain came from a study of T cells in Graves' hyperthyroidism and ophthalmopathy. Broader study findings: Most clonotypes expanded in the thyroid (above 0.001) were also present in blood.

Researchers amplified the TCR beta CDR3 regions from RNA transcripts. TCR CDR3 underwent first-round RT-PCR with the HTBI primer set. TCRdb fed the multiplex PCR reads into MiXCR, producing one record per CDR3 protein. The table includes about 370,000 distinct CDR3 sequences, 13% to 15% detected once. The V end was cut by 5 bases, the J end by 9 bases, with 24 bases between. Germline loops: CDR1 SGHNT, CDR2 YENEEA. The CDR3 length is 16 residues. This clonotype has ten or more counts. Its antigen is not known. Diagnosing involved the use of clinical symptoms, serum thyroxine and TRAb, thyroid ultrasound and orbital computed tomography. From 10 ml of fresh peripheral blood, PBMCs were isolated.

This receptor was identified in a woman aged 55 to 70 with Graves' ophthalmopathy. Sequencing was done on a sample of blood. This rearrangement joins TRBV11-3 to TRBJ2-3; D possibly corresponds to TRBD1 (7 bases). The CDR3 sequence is CASSETRGAASWTQYF. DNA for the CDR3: TGTGCCAGCAGCGAAACCAGGGGGGCGGCATCTTGGACGCAGTATTTT.